The sequence of this T cell receptor beta chain was determined in a study of shared clonotypes between healthy human individuals. Study-level points and caveats: The sampled material consisted only of blood, and tissue repertoires are likely to differ.

TCRdb keeps only in-frame clones here, not all; method: immunoSEQ multiplex PCR. The repertoire has about half a million clones, more than 70% of them found once; the top ten carry around 13%. Notes on this clone: The antigen is undetermined.

Trimming cost V 1 base and J 2 bases; bases outside gene matches: 4. The CDR3 totals 15 residues. CDR1 SGHVS and CDR2 FNYEAQ come from the germline V gene. All donors qualified as healthy HIV-negative adults and had experienced no recent acute infections or vaccinations. Every donor, a Caucasian adult, lived in Nashville, Tennessee. The TCR was taken from a woman aged 40 to 55 in good health. Some clones in this sample may be carry-over from other donors' samples. This chain uses TRBV7-6 with TRBJ2-7, with TRBD1 identical over 8 bases. Sequencing used PBMCs. CDR3 sequence (DNA): TGTGCCAGCAGCTTAGGTGGCAGGGGGCCCTACGAGCAGTACTTC. Amino acids: CASSLGGRGPYEQYF. Filled out from reference TRBV7-6 and TRBJ2-7, the complete variable domain reads GAGVSQSPRYKVTKRGQDVALRCDPISGHVSLYWYRQALGQGPEFLTYFNYEAQQDKSGLPNDRFSAERPEGSISTLTIQRTEQRDSAMYRCASSLGGRGPYEQYFGPGTRLTVT.